This TCR beta chain was identified during a study of control samples from healthy donors and cancer patients. The repertoire was sequenced with immunoSEQ multiplex PCR; TCRdb's copy has only in-frame clones and lacks some. The profile shows 85,000 to 100,000 clones, 85% to 95% of them singletons. Germline V gives CDR1 KGHDR, CDR2 SFDVKD. The length of the CDR3 is 15 residues. Trimming stripped 4 bases from V and 6 bases from J, with 15 bases between. In this sample, this clone turned up once. This TCR was sampled from a man in his late teens or twenties in good health. The specimen sequenced was blood. The chain recombines TRBV24-1 with TRBJ2-1; weak D call: TRBD1 (6 bases). In nucleotides, the CDR3 is TGTGCCACCAGTGACCCGAGCAGGGGCCCCAATGAGCAGTTCTTC. Residues: CATSDPSRGPNEQFF.